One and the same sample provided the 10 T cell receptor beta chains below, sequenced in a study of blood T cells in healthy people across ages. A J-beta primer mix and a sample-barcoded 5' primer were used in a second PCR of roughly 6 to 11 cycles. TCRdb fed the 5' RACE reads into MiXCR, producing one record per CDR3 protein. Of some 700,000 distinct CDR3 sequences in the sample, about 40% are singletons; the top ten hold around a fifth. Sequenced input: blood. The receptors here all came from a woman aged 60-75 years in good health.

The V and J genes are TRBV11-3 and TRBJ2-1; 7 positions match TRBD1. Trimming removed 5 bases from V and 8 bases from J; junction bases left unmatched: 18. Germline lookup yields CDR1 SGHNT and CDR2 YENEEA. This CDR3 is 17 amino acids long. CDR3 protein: CASSPRSPGTVLHEQFF. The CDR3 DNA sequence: TGTGCCAGCAGCCCGCGATCCCCCGGGACAGTACTACATGAGCAGTTCTTC.

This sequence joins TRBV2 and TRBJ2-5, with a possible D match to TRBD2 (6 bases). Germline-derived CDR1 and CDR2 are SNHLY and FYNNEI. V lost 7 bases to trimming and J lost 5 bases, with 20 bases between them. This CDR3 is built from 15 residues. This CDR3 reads CASTRGGAPIETQYF. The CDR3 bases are TGTGCCAGCACCCGGGGAGGCGCCCCTATCGAGACCCAGTACTTC.

CDR3 bases: TGTGCCAGCGGCTCGCTGGGCAGTCTGAACATTCAGTACTTC. It specifies CASGSLGSLNIQYF. This chain links TRBV7-9 with TRBJ2-5; no clear D gene. The better agreement between TRBJ2-4 and the DNA end casts doubt on the J call. The CDR3 covers 14 residues. Germline V gives CDR1 SEHNR, CDR2 FQNEAQ (reference sequence).

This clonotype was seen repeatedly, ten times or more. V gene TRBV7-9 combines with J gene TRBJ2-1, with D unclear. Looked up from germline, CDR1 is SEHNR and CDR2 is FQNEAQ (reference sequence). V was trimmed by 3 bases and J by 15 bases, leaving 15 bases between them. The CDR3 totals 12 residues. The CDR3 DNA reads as TGTGCCAGCAGCTTGCCCATAGTCCTCCCGTTCTTC. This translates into CASSLPIVLPFF.

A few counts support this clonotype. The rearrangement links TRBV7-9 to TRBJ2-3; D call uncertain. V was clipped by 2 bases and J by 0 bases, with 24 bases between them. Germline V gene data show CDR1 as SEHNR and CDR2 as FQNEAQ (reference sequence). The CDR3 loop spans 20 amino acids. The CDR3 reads CASSLWGTTVKFSSTDTQYF. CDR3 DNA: TGTGCCAGCAGCTTATGGGGAACCACCGTCAAATTTTCTAGCACAGATACGCAGTATTTT.

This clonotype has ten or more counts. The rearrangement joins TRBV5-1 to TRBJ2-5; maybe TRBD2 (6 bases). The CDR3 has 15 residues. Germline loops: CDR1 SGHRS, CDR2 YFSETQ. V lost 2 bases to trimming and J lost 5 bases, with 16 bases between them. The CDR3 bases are TGCGCCAGCAGCTTAGGAGGGGCAAGAGGGGAGACCCAGTACTTC. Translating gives CASSLGGARGETQYF. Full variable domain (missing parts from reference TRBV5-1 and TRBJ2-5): KAGVTQTPRYLIKTRGQQVTLSCSPISGHRSVSWYQQTPGQGLQFLFEYFSETQRNKGNFPGRFSGRQFSNSRSEMNVSTLELGDSALYLCASSLGGARGETQYFGPGTRLLVL.

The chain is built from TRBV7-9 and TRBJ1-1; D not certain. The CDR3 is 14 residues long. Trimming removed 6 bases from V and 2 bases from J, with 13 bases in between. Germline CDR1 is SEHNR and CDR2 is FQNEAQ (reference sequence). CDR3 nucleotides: TGTGCCAGCAGAGCGGTGGAGTTAAACACTGAAGCTTTCTTT. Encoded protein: CASRAVELNTEAFF.

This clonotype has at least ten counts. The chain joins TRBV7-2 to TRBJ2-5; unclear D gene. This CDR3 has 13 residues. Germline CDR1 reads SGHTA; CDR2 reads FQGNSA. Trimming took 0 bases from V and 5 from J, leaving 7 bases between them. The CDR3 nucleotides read TGTGCCAGCAGCTTAGCCCCAACCGAGACCCAGTACTTC. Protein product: CASSLAPTETQYF.

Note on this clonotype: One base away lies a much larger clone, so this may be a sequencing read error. CDR3 region: CATSRGRGNTEAFF. CDR3 nucleotide sequence: TGTGCCACCAGCAGGGGCAGGGGGAACACTGAAGCTTTCTTT. The genes are TRBV15 and TRBJ1-1; a possible D gene is TRBD1 (6 bases). The CDR3 spans 14 residues. V lost 3 bases, J lost 1 base, and 9 bases lay in between. Germline V gene lookup returns CDR1 LNHNV and CDR2 YYDKDF (reference sequence).

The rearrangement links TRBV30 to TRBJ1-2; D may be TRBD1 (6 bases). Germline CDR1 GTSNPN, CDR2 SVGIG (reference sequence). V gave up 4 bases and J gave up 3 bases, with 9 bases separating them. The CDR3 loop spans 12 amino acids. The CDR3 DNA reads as TGTGCCTGGACACAGGGCCACTATGGCTACACCTTC. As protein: CAWTQGHYGYTF.